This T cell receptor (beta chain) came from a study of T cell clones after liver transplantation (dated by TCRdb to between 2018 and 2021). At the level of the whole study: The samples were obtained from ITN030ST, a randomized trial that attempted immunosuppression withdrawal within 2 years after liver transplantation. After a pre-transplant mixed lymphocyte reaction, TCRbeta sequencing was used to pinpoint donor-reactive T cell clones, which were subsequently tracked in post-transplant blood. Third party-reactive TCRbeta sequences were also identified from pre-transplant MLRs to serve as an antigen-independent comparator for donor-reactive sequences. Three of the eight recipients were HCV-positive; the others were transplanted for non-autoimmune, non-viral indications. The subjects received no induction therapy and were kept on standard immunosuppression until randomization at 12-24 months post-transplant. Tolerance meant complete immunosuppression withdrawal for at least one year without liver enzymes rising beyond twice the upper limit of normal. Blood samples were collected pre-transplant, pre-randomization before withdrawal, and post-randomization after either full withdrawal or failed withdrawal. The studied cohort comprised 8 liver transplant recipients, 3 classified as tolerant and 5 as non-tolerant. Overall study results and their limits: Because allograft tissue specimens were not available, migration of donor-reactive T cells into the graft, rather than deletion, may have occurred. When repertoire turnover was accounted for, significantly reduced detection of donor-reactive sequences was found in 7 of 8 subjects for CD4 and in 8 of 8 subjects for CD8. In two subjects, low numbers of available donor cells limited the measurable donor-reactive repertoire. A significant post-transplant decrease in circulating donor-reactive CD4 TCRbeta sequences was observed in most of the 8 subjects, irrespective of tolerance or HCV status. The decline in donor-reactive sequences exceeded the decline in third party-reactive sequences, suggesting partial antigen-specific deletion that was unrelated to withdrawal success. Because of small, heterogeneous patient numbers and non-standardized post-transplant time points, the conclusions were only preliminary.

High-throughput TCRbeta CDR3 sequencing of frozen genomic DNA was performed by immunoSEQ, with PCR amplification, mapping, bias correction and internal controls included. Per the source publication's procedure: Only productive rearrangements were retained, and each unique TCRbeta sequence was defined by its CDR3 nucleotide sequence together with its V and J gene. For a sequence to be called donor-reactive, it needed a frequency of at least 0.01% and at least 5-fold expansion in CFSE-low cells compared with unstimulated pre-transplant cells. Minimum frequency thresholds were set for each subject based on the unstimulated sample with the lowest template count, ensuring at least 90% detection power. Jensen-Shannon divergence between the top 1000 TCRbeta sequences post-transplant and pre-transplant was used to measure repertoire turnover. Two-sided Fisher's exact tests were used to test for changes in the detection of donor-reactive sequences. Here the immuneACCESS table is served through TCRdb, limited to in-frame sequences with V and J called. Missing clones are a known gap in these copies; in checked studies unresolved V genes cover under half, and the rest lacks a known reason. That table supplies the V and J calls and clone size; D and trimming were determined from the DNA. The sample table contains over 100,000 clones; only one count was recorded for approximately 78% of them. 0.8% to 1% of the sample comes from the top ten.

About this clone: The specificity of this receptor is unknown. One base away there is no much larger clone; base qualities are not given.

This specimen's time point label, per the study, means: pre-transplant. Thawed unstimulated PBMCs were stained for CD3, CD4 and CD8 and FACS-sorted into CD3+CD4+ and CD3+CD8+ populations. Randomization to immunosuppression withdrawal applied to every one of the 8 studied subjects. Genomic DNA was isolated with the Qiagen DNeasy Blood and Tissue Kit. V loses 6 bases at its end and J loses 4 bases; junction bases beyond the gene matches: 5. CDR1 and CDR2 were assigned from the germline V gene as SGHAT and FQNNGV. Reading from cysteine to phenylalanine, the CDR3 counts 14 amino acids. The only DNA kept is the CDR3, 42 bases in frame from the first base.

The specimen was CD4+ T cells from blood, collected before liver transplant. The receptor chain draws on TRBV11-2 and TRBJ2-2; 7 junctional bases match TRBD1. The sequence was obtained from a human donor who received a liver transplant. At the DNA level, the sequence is TGTGCCAGCAGTCAAACAGGGGCCACCGGGGAGCTGTTTTTT. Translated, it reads CASSQTGATGELFF.